This is a list of T cell receptor beta chains from one sample in a study of shared clonotypes between healthy human individuals. Assay: immunoSEQ multiplex PCR; the TCRdb copy retains only in-frame clones and omits some. The table includes some 1 million clones, about 77% detected once. Sequencing was done on a sample of memory CD4+ T cells sorted from blood. Receptors were obtained from a young man in good health. Each CDR3 is given without its conserved first and last residue.

V	J	CDR3
TRBV7-7	TRBJ1-1	ASSYSKNTEAF
TRBV20-1	TRBJ1-1	SAPGQGEAF
TRBV7-2	TRBJ2-1	ASSLAGQEQF
TRBV19	TRBJ2-7	ASCPGGSYEQY
TRBV29-1	TRBJ2-3	SVLAGVDTQY
TRBV4-3	TRBJ2-2	ASSQKVISGQNTGELF
TRBV6-5	TRBJ1-2	ASSYSRGQVYGYT
TRBV30	TRBJ1-5	AWSKTGSGDQPQH
TRBV19	TRBJ2-7	ASSGLAGSYEQY
TRBV14	TRBJ2-7	ASSQGGQGTYEQY
TRBV9	TRBJ1-6	ASSVGWGNKDNSPLH
TRBV7-2	TRBJ1-3	ASSKTGDSGNTIY
TRBV6-1	TRBJ2-4	ASRGGSGNKNIQY
TRBV5-6	TRBJ2-4	ASSLGEKTKNIQY
TRBV30	TRBJ2-3	ACPRGAGAADTQY
TRBV4-1	TRBJ2-1	ASSQESLWASGGSSSYNEQF
TRBV2	TRBJ1-1	ASRGGMNTEAF
TRBV6-5	TRBJ2-7	ASSYRGGGYEQY
TRBV7-3	TRBJ2-2	ASSSREAGELF
TRBV7-6	TRBJ2-1	ASSLVGTSYEQF
TRBV2	TRBJ1-2	ASRPGTGSFGYT
TRBV4-1	TRBJ2-1	ASRGGVSYNEQF
TRBV15	TRBJ2-5	ATSRDPTPQETQY
TRBV7-8	TRBJ2-3	ASSLGGRSTDTQY
TRBV9	TRBJ1-6	ASSVGDQLFPLH
TRBV13	TRBJ2-1	ASSSPWTGQLSYNEQF
TRBV9	TRBJ2-7	ASSVDMGQGARPQY
TRBV21-1	TRBJ2-5	ASSKALGSGVQETQY
TRBV6-6	TRBJ2-7	ASSYGTGGNEQY
TRBV9	TRBJ1-2	ASSVASRQDTGYT
TRBV2	TRBJ1-2	ASSNPGGTNYGYT
TRBV19	TRBJ1-4	ASRGDTREKLF
TRBV7-9	TRBJ1-2	ASSLVVGGTSNGYT
TRBV5-1	TRBJ2-5	ASSAIQETQY
TRBV7-2	TRBJ2-5	ASSPKRRVEETQY
TRBV18	TRBJ1-4	ASSPRSAATNEKLF
TRBV6-4	TRBJ2-7	ASSDSRGLAKVNYEQY
TRBV9	TRBJ2-3	ASSMRLAGSTDTQY
TRBV11-2	TRBJ1-1	ASSLATENTEAF
TRBV11-2	TRBJ1-1	ASSPQHGNTEAF
TRBV30	TRBJ1-6	AWTNDSPLH
TRBV4-1	TRBJ2-5	ASSQGGYQETQY
TRBV2	TRBJ1-6	ASSQDRVIYNSPLH
TRBV11-2	TRBJ1-6	ASSLESGGGSPLH
TRBV9	TRBJ1-4	ASSGSQDRDDWEKLF
TRBV5-6	TRBJ2-4	ASSLDFSADIQY
TRBV19	TRBJ1-2	ATLGTDYGYT
TRBV18	TRBJ2-1	ASSPLPGLAGAGNEQF
TRBV12-5	TRBJ2-7	ASAPSGNGEQY
TRBV28	TRBJ2-1	ASSSPDRIKQF
TRBV25-1	TRBJ2-7	ASSEFGTSVGEQY
TRBV10-3	TRBJ1-2	AISAGQGNT
TRBV7-2	TRBJ2-7	ASKIAGGSYEQY
TRBV10-2	TRBJ2-5	ASSESVASRETQY
TRBV9	TRBJ2-5	ASSVAGTSWVGETQY